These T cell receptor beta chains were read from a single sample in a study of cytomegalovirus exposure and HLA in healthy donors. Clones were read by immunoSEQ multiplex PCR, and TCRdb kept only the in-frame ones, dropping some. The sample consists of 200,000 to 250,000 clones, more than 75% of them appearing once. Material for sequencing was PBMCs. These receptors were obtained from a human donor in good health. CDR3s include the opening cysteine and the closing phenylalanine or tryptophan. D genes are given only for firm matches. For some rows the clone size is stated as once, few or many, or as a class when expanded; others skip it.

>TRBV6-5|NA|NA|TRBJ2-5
TGTGCCAGCAGTTACTCGTACATCCAAGAGACCCAGTACTTC
CASSYSYIQETQYF
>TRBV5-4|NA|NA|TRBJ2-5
TGTGCCAGCAGCTGGAAAGCTGGAGGAGAGACCCAGTACTTC
CASSWKAGGETQYF
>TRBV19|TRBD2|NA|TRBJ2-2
TGTGCCATCTCGACTAGCGGGAGGGCCGGGGCCGGGGAGCTGTTTTTT
CAISTSGRAGAGELFF
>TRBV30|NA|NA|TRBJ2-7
TGTGCCTGGAGTGTACTTCCCCCCTACGAGCAGTACTTC
CAWSVLPPYEQYF
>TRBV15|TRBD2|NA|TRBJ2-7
TGTGCCACCAGCAGAGGGGGGGGTAGCGGCTCCTACGAGCAGTACTTC
CATSRGGGSGSYEQYF
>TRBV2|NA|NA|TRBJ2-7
TGTGCCAGCAGTGAAGCAGCCTTAGTTTCCTACGAGCAGTACTTC
CASSEAALVSYEQYF
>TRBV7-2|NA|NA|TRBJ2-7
TGTGCCAGCAGCTTAGATGGACTAAGCTCCTACGAGCAGTACTTC
CASSLDGLSSYEQYF
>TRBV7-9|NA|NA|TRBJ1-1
TGTGCCAGCAGCCTACGGACGGCGGGCGACACTGAAGCTTTCTTT
CASSLRTAGDTEAFF
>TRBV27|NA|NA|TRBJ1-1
TGTGCCAGCAGTCCTCCCGGCACTGAAGCTTTCTTT
CASSPPGTEAFF
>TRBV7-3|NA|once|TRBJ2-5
TGTGCCAGCAGCTGGAGGACAGAAGAGACCCAGTACTTC
CASSWRTEETQYF
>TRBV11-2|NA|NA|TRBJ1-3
TGTGCCAGCAGCCCCCAGACAGGAAACACCATATATTTT
CASSPQTGNTIYF
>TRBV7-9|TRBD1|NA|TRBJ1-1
TGTGCCAGCAGCTTATTGGTCGCAGGGGGTAACGCTGAAGCTTTCTTT
CASSLLVAGGNAEAFF
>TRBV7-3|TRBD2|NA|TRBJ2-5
TGTGCCAGCAGCTTACTCGCCACTAGCGAGAAGTACTTC
CASSLLATSEKYF
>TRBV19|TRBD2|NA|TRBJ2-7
TGTGCCAGTAGGGGGGAGGGGAACCACGAGCAGTACTTC
CASRGEGNHEQYF
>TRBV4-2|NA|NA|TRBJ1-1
TGTGCCAGCAGCCAAGGTGAGCAGTCTGCTAGCACTGAAGCTTTCTTT
CASSQGEQSASTEAFF
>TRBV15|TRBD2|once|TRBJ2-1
TGTGCCACCAGCAGAGCAAGAACGGGGGGACGGAATGAGCAGTTCTTC
CATSRARTGGRNEQFF
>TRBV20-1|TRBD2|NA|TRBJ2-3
TGCAGCGGGGGGGGCACAGATACGCAGTATTTT
CSGGGTDTQYF
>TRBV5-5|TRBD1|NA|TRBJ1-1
TGTGCCAGCAGCTTACAGGGGATGAACACTGAAGCTTTCTTT
CASSLQGMNTEAFF
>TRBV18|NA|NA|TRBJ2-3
TGTGCCAGCTCACCACTTCCTGTCTCTAGCACAGATACGCAGTATTTT
CASSPLPVSSTDTQYF
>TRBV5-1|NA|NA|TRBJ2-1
TGCGCCAGCAGCTTCCTTACCAGCTCCTACAATGAGCAGTTCTTC
CASSFLTSSYNEQFF
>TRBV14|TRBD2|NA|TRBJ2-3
TGTGCCGGAGGGAGAATGGCGGGAGTTGCTCAGTATTTT
CAGGRMAGVAQYF
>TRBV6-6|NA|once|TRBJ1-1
TGTGCCAGCAGTAGATTCGGCGGTAAAGCGAACACTGAAGCTTTCTTT
CASSRFGGKANTEAFF
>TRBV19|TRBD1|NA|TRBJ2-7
TGTGCCAGTAGCACAGGGGGCGCTTCCTACGAGCAGTACTTC
CASSTGGASYEQYF
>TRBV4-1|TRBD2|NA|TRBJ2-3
TGCGCCAGCAGCCAGCTAGCGGGAGGCTACACAGATACGCAGTATTTT
CASSQLAGGYTDTQYF
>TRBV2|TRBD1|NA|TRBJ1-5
TGTGCCAGCAGCGCAGACAGGGCGGGCAATCAGCCCCAGCATTTT
CASSADRAGNQPQHF
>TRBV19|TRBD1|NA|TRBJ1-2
TGTGCCAGTAGTATAGTCCGGGACAGGGTTGGCTACACCTTC
CASSIVRDRVGYTF
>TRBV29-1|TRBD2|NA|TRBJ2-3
TGCAGCGTTGAAGATCGGGGCGGGAGGTCGCCCACAGATACGCAGTATTTT
CSVEDRGGRSPTDTQYF